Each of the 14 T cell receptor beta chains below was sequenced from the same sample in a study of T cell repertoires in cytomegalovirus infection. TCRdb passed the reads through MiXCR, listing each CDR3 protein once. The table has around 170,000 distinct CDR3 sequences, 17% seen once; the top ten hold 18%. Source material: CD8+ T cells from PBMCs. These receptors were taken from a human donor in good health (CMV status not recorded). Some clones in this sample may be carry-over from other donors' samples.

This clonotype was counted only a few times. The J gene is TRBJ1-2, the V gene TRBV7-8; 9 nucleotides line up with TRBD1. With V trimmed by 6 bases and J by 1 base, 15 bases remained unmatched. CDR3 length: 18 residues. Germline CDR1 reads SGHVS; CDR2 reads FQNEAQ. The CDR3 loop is CASSLTGGRPPNNYGYTF. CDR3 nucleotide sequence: TGTGCCAGCAGTTTAACAGGGGGCCGCCCTCCCAATAACTATGGCTACACCTTC.

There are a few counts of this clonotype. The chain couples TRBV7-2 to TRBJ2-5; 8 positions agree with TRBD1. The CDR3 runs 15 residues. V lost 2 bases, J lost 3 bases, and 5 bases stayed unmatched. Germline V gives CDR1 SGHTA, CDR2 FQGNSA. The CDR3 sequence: CASSLSDRGKETQYF. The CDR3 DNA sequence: TGTGCCAGCAGCTTATCCGACAGGGGCAAAGAGACCCAGTACTTC.

CDR3 protein: CASSLARSSENTDTQYF. CDR3 DNA: TGTGCCAGCAGCTTAGCGAGGTCTAGCGAAAACACAGATACGCAGTATTTT. This rearrangement joins TRBV7-6 to TRBJ2-3; D is possibly TRBD2 (6 bases). V shed 0 bases and J shed 2 bases, with 15 bases lying between them. The germline gives CDR1 SGHVS, CDR2 FNYEAQ. The CDR3 is 17 residues long.

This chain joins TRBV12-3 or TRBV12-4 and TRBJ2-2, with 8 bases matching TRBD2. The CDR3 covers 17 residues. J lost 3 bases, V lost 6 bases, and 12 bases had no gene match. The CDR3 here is CASSQSGTRVYTGELFF. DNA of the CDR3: TGTGCCAGCAGCCAATCCGGGACTAGGGTCTACACCGGGGAGCTGTTTTTT.

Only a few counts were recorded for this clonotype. The CDR3, as DNA: TGTGCCAGCAGAGCAACTAATGAAAAACTGTTTTTT. Translated, it gives CASRATNEKLFF. This chain uses TRBV27 with TRBJ1-4; no clear D. The germline gives CDR1 MNHEY, CDR2 SMNVEV (reference sequence). The CDR3 consists of 12 residues. V was cut by 6 bases and J by 0 bases, with 2 bases left in between.

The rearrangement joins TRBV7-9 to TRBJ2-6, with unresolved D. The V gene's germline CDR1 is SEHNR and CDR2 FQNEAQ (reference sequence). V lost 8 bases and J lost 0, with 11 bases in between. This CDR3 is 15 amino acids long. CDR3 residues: CASATVLSGANVLTF. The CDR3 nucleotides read TGTGCCAGCGCAACAGTCCTCTCTGGGGCCAACGTCCTGACTTTC.

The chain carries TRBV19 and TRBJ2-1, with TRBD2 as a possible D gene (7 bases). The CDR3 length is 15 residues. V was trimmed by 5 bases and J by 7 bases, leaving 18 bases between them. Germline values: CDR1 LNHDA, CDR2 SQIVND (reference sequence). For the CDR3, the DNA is TGTGCCAGTAGTCGCGGGGGCGAGAGGCCAAATGAGCAGTTCTTC. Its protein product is CASSRGGERPNEQFF.

CDR3 sequence reads: CSARDLAGVNNEQFF. The CDR3 DNA sequence: TGCAGTGCTAGAGATCTAGCGGGAGTAAACAATGAGCAGTTCTTC. The rearrangement uses TRBV20-1 and TRBJ2-1, with 10 bases matching TRBD2. The CDR3 extends over 15 amino acids. The ends lost 0 bases at V and 5 bases at J; junction bases unmatched: 4. Germline values: CDR1 DFQATT, CDR2 SNEGSKA (reference sequence).

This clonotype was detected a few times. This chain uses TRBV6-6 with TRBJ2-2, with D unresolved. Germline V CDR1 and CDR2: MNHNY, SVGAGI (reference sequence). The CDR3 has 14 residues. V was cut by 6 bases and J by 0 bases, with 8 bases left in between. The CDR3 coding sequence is TGTGCCAGCAGGAAAGGGCCGAACACCGGGGAGCTGTTTTTT. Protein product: CASRKGPNTGELFF.

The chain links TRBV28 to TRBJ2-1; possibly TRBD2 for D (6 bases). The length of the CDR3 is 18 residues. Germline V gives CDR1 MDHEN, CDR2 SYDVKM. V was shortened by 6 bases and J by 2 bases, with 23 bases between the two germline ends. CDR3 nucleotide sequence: TGTGCCAGCAGGCTTGGGAGAGTAGCGGATCTAACCTACAATGAGCAGTTCTTC. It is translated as CASRLGRVADLTYNEQFF.

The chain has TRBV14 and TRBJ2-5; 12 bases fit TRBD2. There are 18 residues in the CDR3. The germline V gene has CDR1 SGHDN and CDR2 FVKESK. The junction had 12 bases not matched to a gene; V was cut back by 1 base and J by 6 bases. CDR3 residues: CASSQVGETSGRGKTQYF. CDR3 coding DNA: TGTGCCAGCAGCCAAGTCGGGGAGACTAGCGGGAGAGGAAAGACCCAGTACTTC.

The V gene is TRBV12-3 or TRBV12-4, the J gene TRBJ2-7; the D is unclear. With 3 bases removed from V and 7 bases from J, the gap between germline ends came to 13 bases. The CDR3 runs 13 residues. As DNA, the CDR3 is TGTGCCAGCAGTTTCGGAGTCTTACTGGAGCAGTACTTC. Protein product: CASSFGVLLEQYF.

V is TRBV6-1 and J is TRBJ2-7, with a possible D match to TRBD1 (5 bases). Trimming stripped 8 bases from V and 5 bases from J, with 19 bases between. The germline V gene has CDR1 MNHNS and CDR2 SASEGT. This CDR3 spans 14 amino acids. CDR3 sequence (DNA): TGTGCCAGCGGACCCAGGGCGACCTTGGACGAGCAGTACTTC. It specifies CASGPRATLDEQYF.

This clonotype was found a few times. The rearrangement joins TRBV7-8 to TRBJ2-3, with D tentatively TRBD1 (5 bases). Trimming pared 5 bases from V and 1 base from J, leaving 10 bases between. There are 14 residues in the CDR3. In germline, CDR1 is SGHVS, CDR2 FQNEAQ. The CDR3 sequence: CASSRLGGTDTQYF. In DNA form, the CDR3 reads TGTGCCAGCAGCCGATTAGGGGGCACAGATACGCAGTATTTT.